Here is one TCR beta chain with its context. Its antigen is not known. Sequencing was performed with immunoSEQ multiplex PCR; in TCRdb, only in-frame clones are kept and a portion is missing. The sample records around 53,000 clones, 65% to 80% being singletons. The data were obtained in a study of PD-1 blockade in classical Hodgkin lymphoma. At the level of the study: Patients received nivolumab 3 mg/kg intravenously every 2 weeks.

Time point noted: cycle 4 day 1 (C4D1), after less than 7 weeks of nivolumab. Each of the patients experienced relapse following autologous stem cell transplantation, and their brentuximab vedotin exposure differed. Broader study findings: Complete responders matched newly diagnosed patients in baseline diversity. The repertoire differences lack a defined cause, possibly disease activity or prior therapy. The study found that TCR diversity rose significantly by C4D1 in CD4+ but not CD8+ cells.

This TCR was sampled from a human donor with classical Hodgkin lymphoma. The starting material was peripheral blood mononuclear cells (PBMCs), obtained before the fourth cycle of nivolumab.

CDR3 DNA sequence: TGTGCCAGCAGCTCCCGTAGCGGGAACTCCTACGAGCAGTACTTC. Amino acid sequence: CASSSRSGNSYEQYF. The chain couples TRBV7-9 to TRBJ2-7, with 8 bases identical to TRBD2. CDR1 and CDR2 from the germline V gene are SEHNR and FQNEAQ (reference sequence). CDR3 size: 15 residues. V dropped 4 bases and J dropped 0; count of bases not matched to a gene: 5.